This T cell receptor beta chain was sequenced during a study of PD-L1 blockade in urothelial cancer. This CDR3 spans 15 amino acids. The germline V gene has CDR1 LGHNA and CDR2 YNFKEQ. V lost 0 bases, J lost 6 bases, and 11 bases lay in between. The assay was immunoSEQ multiplex PCR, and TCRdb's table has in-frame clones only and misses some. The sample contains 60,000 or so clones, approximately 85% of which appear only once. Noted time point: pretreatment peripheral blood. The source material was PBMCs, sampled around atezolizumab (anti-PD-L1) treatment. The TCR originated in a man between 65 and 79 years old with urothelial cancer. The genes are TRBV4-2 and TRBJ2-2; D ambiguous. The CDR3 protein is CASSQDGPRPGELFF. CDR3 DNA: TGTGCCAGCAGCCAAGATGGGCCCCGTCCCGGGGAGCTGTTTTTT.